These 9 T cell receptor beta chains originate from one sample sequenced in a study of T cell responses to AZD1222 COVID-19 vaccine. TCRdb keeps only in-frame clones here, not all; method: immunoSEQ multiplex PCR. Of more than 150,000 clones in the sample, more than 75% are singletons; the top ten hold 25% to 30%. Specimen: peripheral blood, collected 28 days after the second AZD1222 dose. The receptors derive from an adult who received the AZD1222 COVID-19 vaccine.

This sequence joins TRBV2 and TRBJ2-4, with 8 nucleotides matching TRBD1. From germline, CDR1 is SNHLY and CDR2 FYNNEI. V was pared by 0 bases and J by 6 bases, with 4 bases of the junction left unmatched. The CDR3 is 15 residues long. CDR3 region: CASSEAQGAGNIQYF. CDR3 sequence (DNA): TGTGCCAGCAGTGAAGCGCAGGGGGCGGGAAACATTCAGTACTTC. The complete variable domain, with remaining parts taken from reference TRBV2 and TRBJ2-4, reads EPEVTQTPSHQVTQMGQEVILRCVPISNHLYFYWYRQILGQKVEFLVSFYNNEISEKSEIFDDQFSVERPDGSNFTLKIRSTKLEDSAMYFCASSEAQGAGNIQYFGAGTRLSVL.

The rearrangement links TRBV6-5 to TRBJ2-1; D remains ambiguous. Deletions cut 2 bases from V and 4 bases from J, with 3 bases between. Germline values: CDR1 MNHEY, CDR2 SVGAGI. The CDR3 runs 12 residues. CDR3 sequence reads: CASSYRYNEQFF. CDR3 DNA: TGTGCCAGCAGTTACAGATACAATGAGCAGTTCTTC.

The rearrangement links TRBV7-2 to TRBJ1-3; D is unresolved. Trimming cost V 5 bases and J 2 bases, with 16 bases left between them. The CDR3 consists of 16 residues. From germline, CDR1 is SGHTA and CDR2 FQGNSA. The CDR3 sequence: CASSPEGNWAGNTIYF. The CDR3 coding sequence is TGTGCCAGCAGCCCAGAGGGAAATTGGGCTGGAAACACCATATATTTT.

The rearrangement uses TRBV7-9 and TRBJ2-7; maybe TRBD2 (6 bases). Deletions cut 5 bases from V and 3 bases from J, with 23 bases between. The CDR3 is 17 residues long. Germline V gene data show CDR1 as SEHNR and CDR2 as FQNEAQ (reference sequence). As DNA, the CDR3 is TGTGCCAGCAGCGGCAGTGGCCGGAGGGGAACCAACTACGAGCAGTACTTC. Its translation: CASSGSGRRGTNYEQYF.

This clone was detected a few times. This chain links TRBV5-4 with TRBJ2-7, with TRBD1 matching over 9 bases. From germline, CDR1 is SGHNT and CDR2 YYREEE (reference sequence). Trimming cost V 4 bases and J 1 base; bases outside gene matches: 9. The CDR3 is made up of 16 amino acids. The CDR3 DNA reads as TGTGCCAGCAGCCCACCACCGGGACAGGGATCCTACGAGCAGTACTTC. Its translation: CASSPPPGQGSYEQYF. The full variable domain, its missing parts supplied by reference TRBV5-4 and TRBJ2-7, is ETGVTQSPTHLIKTRGQQVTLRCSSQSGHNTVSWYQQALGQGPQFIFQYYREEENGRGNFPPRFSGLQFPNYSSELNVNALELDDSALYLCASSPPPGQGSYEQYFGPGTRLTVT.

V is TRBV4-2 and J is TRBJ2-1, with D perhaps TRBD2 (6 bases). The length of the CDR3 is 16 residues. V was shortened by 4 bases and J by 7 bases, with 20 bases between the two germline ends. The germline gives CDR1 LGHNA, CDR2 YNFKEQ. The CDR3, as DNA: TGTGCCAGCAGCCCTCTAGCGCGCCTAGAGGATAATGAGCAGTTCTTC. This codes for CASSPLARLEDNEQFF.

CDR3 sequence: CASSLTAQGQGDSYNSPLHF. In DNA form, the CDR3 reads TGTGCCAGCAGTTTAACGGCCCAGGGTCAGGGAGACTCCTATAATTCACCCCTCCACTTT. This chain joins TRBV28 and TRBJ1-6, with D possibly matching TRBD1 (5 bases). Per germline, CDR1 MDHEN and CDR2 SYDVKM. This CDR3 region has 20 residues. V was pared by 2 bases and J by 0 bases, with 20 bases between.

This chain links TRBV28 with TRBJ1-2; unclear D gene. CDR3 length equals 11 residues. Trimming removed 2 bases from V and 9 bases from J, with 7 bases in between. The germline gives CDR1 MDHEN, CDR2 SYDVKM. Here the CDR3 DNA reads TGTGCCAGCAGTTTAGCAGCGCGCTACACCTTC. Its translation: CASSLAARYTF.

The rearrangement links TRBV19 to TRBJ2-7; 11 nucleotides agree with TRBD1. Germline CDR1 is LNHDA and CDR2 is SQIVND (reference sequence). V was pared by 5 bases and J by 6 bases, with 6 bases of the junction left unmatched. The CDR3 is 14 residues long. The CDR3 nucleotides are TGTGCCAGTAGTTCCGGGACAGGGGGAATCGAGCAGTACTTC. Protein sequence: CASSSGTGGIEQYF.